These T cell receptor beta chains were read from a single sample in a study of blood T cell repertoires in COVID-19. Sequencing used immunoSEQ multiplex PCR; TCRdb keeps in-frame clones, though not all of them. The sample carries 450,000 to 500,000 clones, 70% to 90% recorded once. Sequenced: PBMCs or T cells enriched from blood (not recorded which). Every receptor here comes from a woman aged 55-75 years who had recovered from COVID-19. CDR3s include the opening cysteine and the closing phenylalanine or tryptophan. The D gene is left open where the match is weak. Clone size is stated in some rows and not others, as once, few, many or a class when expanded.

D	V	J	size	DNA	CDR3
TRBD1	TRBV6-5	TRBJ1-5	few	TGTGCCAGCAGTTTTACCGGGACAGGGGACGTTGTTTTT	CASSFTGTGDVVF
TRBD2	TRBV5-1	TRBJ2-1	NA	TGCGCCAGCAGCTTTGGTGGACTAGCGGGCTTGGATGAGCAGTTCTTC	CASSFGGLAGLDEQFF
TRBD1	TRBV19	TRBJ2-2	NA	TGTGCCAGTAAGATCGGACAGGGGCGGGGGGAGCTGTTTTTT	CASKIGQGRGELFF
TRBD2	TRBV24-1	TRBJ2-3	many	TGTGCCACCAGTGATCCTGGAGGACGGGGGGGGTCAGATACGCAGTATTTT	CATSDPGGRGGSDTQYF
NA	TRBV2	TRBJ1-2	NA	TGTGCCAGCCGGCTTACGGGTAACTATGGCTACACCTTC	CASRLTGNYGYTF
NA	TRBV4-1	TRBJ1-2	few	TGCGCCAGCAGCCAAGATTTAGCAGGGCGTAACTATGGCTACACCTTC	CASSQDLAGRNYGYTF
NA	TRBV6-5	TRBJ1-2	NA	TGTGCCAGCAGGCCAAACAGGGAAGGCTACACCTTC	CASRPNREGYTF
TRBD1	TRBV14	TRBJ1-1	once	TGTGCCAGCAGCCAAAGGACAGGGTGGGCGACTGAAGCTTTCTTT	CASSQRTGWATEAFF
TRBD2	TRBV7-8	TRBJ2-1	NA	TGTGCCAGCAGCACCGGACTAGCGGGGGGCATGTACAATGAGCAGTTCTTC	CASSTGLAGGMYNEQFF
NA	TRBV5-1	TRBJ2-3	NA	TGCGCCAGCAGCTTACTTGGTTCCACAGATACGCAGTATTTT	CASSLLGSTDTQYF
NA	TRBV29-1	TRBJ2-2	NA	TGCAGCGTTGGGAGGGCTAGCACCGGGGAGCTGTTTTTT	CSVGRASTGELFF
NA	TRBV6-1	TRBJ1-6	NA	TGTGCCAGCAGTGAAGGCGAATGGACAAGGTATAATTCACCCCTCCACTTT	CASSEGEWTRYNSPLHF
TRBD1	TRBV6-5	TRBJ1-5	few	TGTGCCAGCAGTATGGGACAGGCGAATCAGCCCCAGCATTTT	CASSMGQANQPQHF
NA	TRBV19	TRBJ1-2	NA	TGTGCCAGCACTGACAGTCCCTATGGCTACACCTTC	CASTDSPYGYTF
TRBD1	TRBV5-4	TRBJ2-5	NA	TGTGCCAGCAGTTTTACAGGGGAAGAGACCCAGTACTTC	CASSFTGEETQYF
NA	TRBV5-4	TRBJ1-1	NA	TGTGCCAGCAGTGCCTTGGGGCAGCAGGCGTTGAACACTGAAGCTTTCTTT	CASSALGQQALNTEAFF
NA	TRBV4-2	TRBJ1-4	NA	TGTGCCAGCAGCCGGGACAAAAATGAAAAACTGTTTTTT	CASSRDKNEKLFF
NA	TRBV12-3/TRBV12-4	TRBJ2-1	NA	TGTGCCAGCAGTTTACGCCAGTGGAATGAGCAGTTCTTC	CASSLRQWNEQFF
NA	TRBV4-2	TRBJ1-2	NA	TGTGCCAGCAGCCAAGAACCGCCCACTAGAGACGGCTGGGGGGTGTTC	CASSQEPPTRDGWGVF
TRBD1	TRBV4-1	TRBJ1-2	NA	TGCGCCAGCAGCCCCCAGGGACAGGGGAAGGACTATGGCTACACCTTC	CASSPQGQGKDYGYTF
NA	TRBV5-4	TRBJ2-2	NA	TGTGCCAGCAGCCCGACATACACCGGGGAGCTGTTTTTT	CASSPTYTGELFF
TRBD2	TRBV10-1	TRBJ2-3	NA	TGCGCCAGCAGTAACGTAGGGAGGGTATCCACAGATACGCAGTATTTT	CASSNVGRVSTDTQYF
TRBD2	TRBV7-9	TRBJ2-3	few	TGTGCCAGCAGCTCTAGCGGGGGGCCAGATACGCAGTATTTT	CASSSSGGPDTQYF
TRBD1	TRBV19	TRBJ1-1	NA	TGTGCCAGTAGTCCTCTACAGGGGGCGCGGGGCACTGAAGCTTTCTTT	CASSPLQGARGTEAFF
NA	TRBV3-1/TRBV3-2	TRBJ1-2	NA	TGTGCCAGCAGCCAAGGCGGCTATGGCTACACCTTC	CASSQGGYGYTF
NA	TRBV27	TRBJ2-3	NA	TGTGCCAGCAGTTTATCCATCGTTGGGGCGGGGTCCACAGATACGCAGTATTTT	CASSLSIVGAGSTDTQYF
TRBD1	TRBV7-6	TRBJ2-7	NA	TGTGCCAGCAGCTTAGGACAGGGGAGGTACGAGCAGTACTTC	CASSLGQGRYEQYF
NA	TRBV20-1	TRBJ1-2	NA	TGCAGTTCCGATCGAGGCTATGGCTACACCTTC	CSSDRGYGYTF
TRBD1	TRBV18	TRBJ1-1	NA	TGTGCCAGCTCACAAACAGGGGTGACCACTGAAGCTTTCTTT	CASSQTGVTTEAFF
TRBD1	TRBV2	TRBJ2-7	NA	TGTGCCAGCAAGCCTCCGACAGGGATCTACGAGCAGTACTTC	CASKPPTGIYEQYF
TRBD1	TRBV12-5	TRBJ2-2	NA	TGTGCTAGTGGCTCTACTTCGACAGGGGAAGATTACACCGGGGAGCTGTTTTTT	CASGSTSTGEDYTGELFF
NA	TRBV7-2	TRBJ1-6	NA	TGTGCCACCACTAAGCAGACAGGTCTAAGGAATTCACCCCTCCACTTT	CATTKQTGLRNSPLHF
TRBD1	TRBV2	TRBJ1-2	NA	TGTGCCAGCAGGGGACAGGGAGAGTATGGCTACACCTTC	CASRGQGEYGYTF
TRBD2	TRBV30	TRBJ2-3	NA	TGTGCCATTCTACGGGGGGGGACAGATACGCAGTATTTT	CAILRGGTDTQYF
TRBD1	TRBV5-1	TRBJ2-7	NA	TGCGCCAGCAGCTCGGGACAGGGAGCCTACGAGCAGTACTTC	CASSSGQGAYEQYF
NA	TRBV30	TRBJ2-7	NA	TGTGCCTGGAGTGTAGGGGGGGACGAGCAGTACTTC	CAWSVGGDEQYF
TRBD1	TRBV5-1	TRBJ2-1	once	TGCGCCAGCGGGGACAGGGCATCCTACAATGAGCAGTTCTTC	CASGDRASYNEQFF
TRBD2	TRBV6-6	TRBJ2-7	once	TGTGCCAGCAGTTCAGGCGGGGGGCCCTACGAGCAGTACTTC	CASSSGGGPYEQYF
TRBD2	TRBV10-3	TRBJ2-3	NA	TGTGCCATCAGGTCCTCTAGCGGGGGGGCCACAGATACGCAGTATTTT	CAIRSSSGGATDTQYF
TRBD1	TRBV10-3	TRBJ1-1	NA	TGTGCCATCAGTGAGAGACAGGGGTTTGAAGCTTTCTTT	CAISERQGFEAFF
NA	TRBV11-2	TRBJ1-4	NA	TGTGCCAGCAGCTTAGATTCTTTCAGGGACTCCAATGAAAAACTGTTTTTT	CASSLDSFRDSNEKLFF
TRBD1	TRBV5-1	TRBJ2-2	NA	TGCGCCAGCAGCAGCGGACAGGGGAAGAACACCGGGGAGCTGTTTTTT	CASSSGQGKNTGELFF
TRBD1	TRBV5-1	TRBJ1-3	once	TGCGCCAGCAGCTTGACGGGACAGGGAAACACCATATATTTT	CASSLTGQGNTIYF
NA	TRBV28	TRBJ1-1	many	TGTGCCAGCAGTGTCACCCACTCCACTGAAGCTTTCTTT	CASSVTHSTEAFF
NA	TRBV5-6	TRBJ1-2	NA	TGTGCCAGCAGCTTGGCGACAGGCGGAGGCTACACCTTC	CASSLATGGGYTF
TRBD1	TRBV24-1	TRBJ2-3	few	TGTGCCACCAGTGATTCCGGGACAGGGACTAGCACAGATACGCAGTATTTT	CATSDSGTGTSTDTQYF
NA	TRBV9	TRBJ1-3	NA	TGTGCCAGCAGCCCAGAGGGGGGAGGGAACACCATATATTTT	CASSPEGGGNTIYF
NA	TRBV24-1	TRBJ2-3	NA	TGTGCCACCAGTGATCCCCTTGGCGGTGGAGATACGCAGTATTTT	CATSDPLGGGDTQYF
NA	TRBV10-1	TRBJ1-1	NA	TGCGCCAGCAGTGATGGAGGGGCCGGATCGGTGGCTTTCTTT	CASSDGGAGSVAFF
NA	TRBV6-5	TRBJ1-4	once	TGTGCCAGCAGCGGACAATCTGAAAAACTGTTTTTT	CASSGQSEKLFF
TRBD2	TRBV2	TRBJ2-7	once	TGTGCCAGCCGGACTAGCGGGGACATCTACGAGCAGTACTTC	CASRTSGDIYEQYF
TRBD2	TRBV9	TRBJ2-1	NA	TGTGCCAGCAGCGTCTCAAGCGGGGGGAACAATGAGCAGTTCTTC	CASSVSSGGNNEQFF
NA	TRBV4-1	TRBJ1-6	NA	TGCGCCAGCAGCCAAGAGGTGGTGAGCTCCTATAATTCACCCCTCCACTTT	CASSQEVVSSYNSPLHF
TRBD2	TRBV11-2	TRBJ2-1	NA	TGTGCCAGCAGCTCTCTAGCGGGGTACAATGAGCAGTTCTTC	CASSSLAGYNEQFF